The entry below gives a single TCR beta chain sequence along with its context. Its matching antigen is unknown. The sample comes from a study of shared clonotypes between healthy human individuals. About the study: Used for every donor were three CD4 naive, three CD4 memory, two CD8 naive and one CD8 memory plate.

The assay was run at deep level. Repertoires were generated with immunoSEQ multiplex PCR, while TCRdb's copy carries only in-frame clones and drops some. The profile shows approximately 1,000,000 clones, approximately 77% of them singletons. Trimming removed 8 bases from V and 6 bases from J, with 14 bases in between. The V gene's germline CDR1 is SNHLY and CDR2 FYNNEI. CDR3 length: 12 amino acids. General observations from the study: Rarefaction indicated that sorted-subset sequencing remained incomplete although depth was large. Naive subsets generally exceeded memory subsets in estimated richness.

The sequenced sample consisted of memory CD4+ T cells from PBMCs. This sample's subset: CD45RA-negative fraction. This sequence originates from a man aged 18-30 years in good health. Some clones in this sample may be carry-over from other donors' samples. The V call is TRBV2, the J call TRBJ2-7; D possibly corresponds to TRBD2 (7 bases). The DNA for the CDR3 is TGTGCCAGCCGGGGGGCACAGTTCGAGCAGTACTTC. Translation: CASRGAQFEQYF.